The entry that follows covers one T cell receptor beta chain sequence. Its specific antigen is unknown. Base qualities are missing; no much larger clone stands one base away. From the cysteine through the phenylalanine, the CDR3 covers 16 amino acids. The DNA shown is the 48-base CDR3, in frame from base 1. Reading the germline V gene (reference sequence) gives CDR1 LNHDA and CDR2 SQIVND. The V end gives up 3 bases and the J end 8 bases, leaving 12 bases in the junction not matched to a gene. The collaborating institutions used their own protocols to collect whole blood in K2EDTA tubes. Collaborator samples were shipped for TCRbeta analysis as frozen whole blood, isolated PBMCs, or DNA extracted from either sample type. The record originates from a study of blood T cell repertoires in COVID-19 (dated by TCRdb to the early 2020s). In the study overall: Collaborator samples came from the United States, Italy and Spain and covered acute and convalescent phases of COVID-19. The material from the prospective study consisted of cDNA or gDNA derived from T cells, B-cell-depleted T cells, or PBMCs. The dataset comprised deeply sampled blood TCRbeta repertoires from subjects exposed to, actively infected with, or recovered from COVID-19. The repertoires were released in a freely available public database intended as a resource for research on the immune response to SARS-CoV-2. Samples came from the ongoing ImmuneRACE study (first 160 participants) plus 1,254 subjects from 6 global collaborators. Nearly every sample came with metadata listing a de-identified subject ID, COVID-19 status, age in years and sex. Where available, HLA class I and class II types were taken from metadata supplied by the sample provider and were not determined by assay-based typing.

The investigation overall reported the following: The amount of clinical and demographic metadata varied by source and participant and was provided uncurated.

TCRbeta CDR3 regions were amplified from genomic DNA using the immunoSEQ Assay, a bias-controlled multiplex PCR. Processing in the source paper ran as follows. Nucleated cell counts per sample were estimated from amplification of reference gene primers within the assay. To quantify the absolute abundance of each unique TCRbeta CDR3 rearrangement, sequence reads were collapsed and filtered. Productive Simpson clonality was computed per sample as the square root of Simpson's diversity index over productive rearrangements. TCRdb provides this immuneACCESS table in a form limited to in-frame rearrangements. Some clones are lacking; in checked studies, under half of them reflect an unresolved V gene, and why the rest are absent is not known. That table furnishes V, J and clone size, whereas the DNA furnished D and trimming. This sample is represented by about 40,000 clones; about 80% of them were singletons. The ten largest clones take up roughly 40% of the sample.

Recombination connected TRBV19 to TRBJ1-4, with 7 bases in between that match TRBD1. This receptor was taken from a man aged 80 or over with active or convalescent COVID-19. Specimen: peripheral blood. CDR3 reads: CASSMGIRTGEEKLFF. The nucleotide sequence reads as follows: TGTGCCAGTAGTATGGGGATTCGGACAGGTGAAGAAAAACTGTTTTTT.